The table lists the clone carrying this T cell receptor beta chain with many counts. Its antigen is as yet unknown. The data stem from a study of neurological immune-mediated disorders. General observations from the study: In HTLV-1-associated myelopathy, TCR clonal expansion was greatest, and in multiple sclerosis it was least, below healthy controls. CDR3 amino acid sequences found in expanded clones were never shared across subjects, suggesting private repertoires in all groups.

Via MiXCR, TCRdb re-called the 5' RACE reads, giving one row per CDR3 protein. The sample has some 18,000 distinct CDR3 sequences, 6% to 8.5% seen once. The CDR3 runs 17 residues. Germline V gene data show CDR1 as SQVTM and CDR2 as ANQGSEA. V shed 0 bases and J shed 9 bases, with 25 bases lying between them. The TCR was taken from a woman aged 25 to 39 with HTLV-1-associated myelopathy (HAM/TSP). Sequenced material: CD8+ T cells from blood. The V call is TRBV29-1, the J call TRBJ2-3; possibly TRBD1 or TRBD2 for D (5 bases each). CDR3 sequence (DNA): TGCAGCGTTGAAGATGCTAGCCTAGCTAGGGGCGTAGGGACGCAGTATTTT. This translates into CSVEDASLARGVGTQYF.